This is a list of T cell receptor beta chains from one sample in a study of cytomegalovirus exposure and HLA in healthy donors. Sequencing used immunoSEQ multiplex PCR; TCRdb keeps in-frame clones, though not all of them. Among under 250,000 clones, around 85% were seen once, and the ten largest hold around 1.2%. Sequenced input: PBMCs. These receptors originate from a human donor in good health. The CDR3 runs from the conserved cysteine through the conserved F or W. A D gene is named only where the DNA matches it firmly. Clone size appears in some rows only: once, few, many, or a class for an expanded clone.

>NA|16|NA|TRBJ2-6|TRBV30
TGTGCCTGGAGTGTAATGCCCACTTCTGGGGCCAACGTCCTGACTTTC
CAWSVMPTSGANVLTF
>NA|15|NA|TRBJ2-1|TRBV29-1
TGCAGCGTTGACCCCGGATCGCGGTTCTACAATGAGCAGTTCTTC
CSVDPGSRFYNEQFF
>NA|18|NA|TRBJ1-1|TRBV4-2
TGTGCCAGCAGCCAAGATTTCGTTGGGAGGGGCTCAGGCACTGAAGCTTTCTTT
CASSQDFVGRGSGTEAFF
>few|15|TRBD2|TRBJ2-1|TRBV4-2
TGTGCCAGCAGCCCGATAGCGGGAGGGCTTCATGAGCAGTTCTTC
CASSPIAGGLHEQFF
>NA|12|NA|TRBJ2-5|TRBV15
TGTGCCACCAGCAGATTACAAGAGACCCAGTACTTC
CATSRLQETQYF
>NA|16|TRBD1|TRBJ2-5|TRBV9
TGTGCCAGCAGCGCCGGCGGCCGGGACAGAGAAGAGACCCAGTACTTC
CASSAGGRDREETQYF
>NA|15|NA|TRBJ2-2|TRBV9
TGTGCCAGCAGCCTCGGTTTTTCCTCGGGCGGGGAGCTGTTTTTT
CASSLGFSSGGELFF
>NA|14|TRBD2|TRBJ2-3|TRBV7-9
TGTGCCAGCAGCCCTAGCGGGAGCGCTGATACGCAGTATTTT
CASSPSGSADTQYF
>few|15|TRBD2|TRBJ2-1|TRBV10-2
TGCGCCAGCAGTGCGGCGGGAGGCCCCTACAATGAGCAGTTCTTC
CASSAAGGPYNEQFF
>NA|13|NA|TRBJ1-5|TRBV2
TGTGCCAGCAGTGAGGATGAGGTACAGCCCCAGCATTTT
CASSEDEVQPQHF
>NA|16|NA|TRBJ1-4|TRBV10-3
TGTGCCAGCGGCCCCGTCAGGGGCGGAACTAATGAAAAACTGTTTTTT
CASGPVRGGTNEKLFF
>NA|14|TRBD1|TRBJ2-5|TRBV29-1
TGCAGCGTTGAGCGGACAGGGGCGAAGGAGACCCAGTACTTC
CSVERTGAKETQYF
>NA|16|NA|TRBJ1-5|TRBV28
TGTGCCAGCAGTTCCAGGGACGGGAGATTCCTTCAGCCCCAGCATTTT
CASSSRDGRFLQPQHF
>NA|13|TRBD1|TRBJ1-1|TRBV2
TGTGCCAGCAGAGTGGACAGGGTTCGTACAGCTTTCTTT
CASRVDRVRTAFF
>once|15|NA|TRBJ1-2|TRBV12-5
TGTGCTAGTGGTTTGGAGGCGACAGGCAACTATGGCTACACCTTC
CASGLEATGNYGYTF
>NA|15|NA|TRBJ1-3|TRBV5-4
TGTGCCAGCAGCGGCGACCCAGGATCTGGAAACACCATATATTTT
CASSGDPGSGNTIYF
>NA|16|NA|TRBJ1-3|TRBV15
TGTGCCACCAGCAGAGGCCAAACAGGGACTGGAAACACCATATATTTT
CATSRGQTGTGNTIYF
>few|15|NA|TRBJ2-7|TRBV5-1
TGCGCCAGCAGCTTGACACAGGAATTCGCCCACGAGCAGTACTTC
CASSLTQEFAHEQYF
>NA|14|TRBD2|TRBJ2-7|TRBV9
TGTGCCAGCAGCGTACAAGCGGGAGATTACGAGCAGTACTTC
CASSVQAGDYEQYF
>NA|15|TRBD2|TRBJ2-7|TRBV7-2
TGTGCCAGCAGCTCCTCCGGGACTAGCGGCTACGAGCAGTACTTC
CASSSSGTSGYEQYF
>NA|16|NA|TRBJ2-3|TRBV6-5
TGTGCCAGCAGTTACTCGTACCGAGCGGCCACAGATACGCAGTATTTT
CASSYSYRAATDTQYF
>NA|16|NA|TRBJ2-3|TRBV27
TGTGCCAGCAGTCCGCACCAGGGGAGAGACACAGATACGCAGTATTTT
CASSPHQGRDTDTQYF
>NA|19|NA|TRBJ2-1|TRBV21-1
TGTGCCAGCAGCAAATGCCCCTTCCACTTAGCGGGAGGGTGTACTGGGCAGTTCTTC
CASSKCPFHLAGGCTGQFF
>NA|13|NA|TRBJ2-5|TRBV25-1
TGTGCCAGCAGTGGACTGAGACAAGAGACCCAGTACTTC
CASSGLRQETQYF
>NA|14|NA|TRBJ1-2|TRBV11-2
TGTGCCAGCAGCGCAATAAGGGGTAACTATGGCTACACCTTC
CASSAIRGNYGYTF
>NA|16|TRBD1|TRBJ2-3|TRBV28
TGTGCCAGCAGTGGGGACAGGGGGCCTTCCGGGGATACGCAGTATTTT
CASSGDRGPSGDTQYF
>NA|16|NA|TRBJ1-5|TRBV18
TGTGCCAGCTCACTGGCCCGACCGAATAGCGGTCAGCCCCAGCATTTT
CASSLARPNSGQPQHF
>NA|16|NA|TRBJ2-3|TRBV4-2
TGTGCCAGCAGCCAAGATACAGGTGGAAGGACAGATACGCAGTATTTT
CASSQDTGGRTDTQYF
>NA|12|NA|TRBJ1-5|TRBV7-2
TGTGCCAGCAGCGCGGAGAATCAGCCCCAGCATTTT
CASSAENQPQHF
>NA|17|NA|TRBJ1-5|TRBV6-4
TGTGCCAGCAGTGAATCGGGGACACCTTATAGCAATCAGCCCCAGCATTTT
CASSESGTPYSNQPQHF
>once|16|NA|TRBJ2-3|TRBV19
TGTGCCAGTAGTAACCACCCGCGCCTACTCACAGATACGCAGTATTTT
CASSNHPRLLTDTQYF
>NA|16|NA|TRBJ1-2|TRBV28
TGTGCCAGCAGTTCAGGGTTTTGGGCCCAGAACTATGGCTACACCTTC
CASSSGFWAQNYGYTF
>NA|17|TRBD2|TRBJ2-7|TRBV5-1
TGCGCCAGCAGCTTGGGTTTATGGGGGAGGGCCCCGGACGAGCAGTACTTC
CASSLGLWGRAPDEQYF
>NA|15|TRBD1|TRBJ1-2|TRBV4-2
TGTGCCAGCAGCCAAGATCCGGGACAGCCCTATGGCTACACCTTC
CASSQDPGQPYGYTF
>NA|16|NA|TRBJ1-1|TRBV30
TGTGCCTGGAGTGCCCACCGGGAGGGGTTGAACACTGAAGCTTTCTTT
CAWSAHREGLNTEAFF
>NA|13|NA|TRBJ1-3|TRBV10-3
TGTGCCATCAGCCAGACAGCTGGAAACACCATATATTTT
CAISQTAGNTIYF
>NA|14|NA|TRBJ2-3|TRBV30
TGTGCCTGGGAACCAGGACGGCGCGGGAATACGCAGTATTTT
CAWEPGRRGNTQYF
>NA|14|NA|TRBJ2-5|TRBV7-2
TGTGCCAGCAGCTTAGAGGTGGCGGGAGAGACCCAGTACTTC
CASSLEVAGETQYF
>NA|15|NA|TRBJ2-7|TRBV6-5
TGTGCCAGCAGGAGATTAGGGAGAGGTCCGTACGAGCAGTACTTC
CASRRLGRGPYEQYF
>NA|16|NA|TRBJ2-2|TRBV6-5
TGTGCCAGCAGTTACTCGTCAGGGGTGAACACCGGGGAGCTGTTTTTT
CASSYSSGVNTGELFF
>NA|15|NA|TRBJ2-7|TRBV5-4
TGTGCCAGCAGCCGCCCATCAGGGGCGGGCTACGAGCAGTACTTC
CASSRPSGAGYEQYF
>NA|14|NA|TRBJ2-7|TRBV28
TGTGCCAGCAGGCCCGGCGCGGGGCCCTACGAGCAGTACTTC
CASRPGAGPYEQYF
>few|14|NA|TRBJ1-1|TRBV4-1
TGCGCCAGCAGCCACCCCACAGGTAACACTGAAGCTTTCTTT
CASSHPTGNTEAFF
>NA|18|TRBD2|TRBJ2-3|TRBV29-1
TGCAGCGTTGAACGGCTAGCGGGACGCTATCTAGGCACAGATACGCAGTATTTT
CSVERLAGRYLGTDTQYF
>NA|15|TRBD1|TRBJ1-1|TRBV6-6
TGTGCCAGCAGTAAAGGGACAGGGCTGAACACTGAAGCTTTCTTT
CASSKGTGLNTEAFF